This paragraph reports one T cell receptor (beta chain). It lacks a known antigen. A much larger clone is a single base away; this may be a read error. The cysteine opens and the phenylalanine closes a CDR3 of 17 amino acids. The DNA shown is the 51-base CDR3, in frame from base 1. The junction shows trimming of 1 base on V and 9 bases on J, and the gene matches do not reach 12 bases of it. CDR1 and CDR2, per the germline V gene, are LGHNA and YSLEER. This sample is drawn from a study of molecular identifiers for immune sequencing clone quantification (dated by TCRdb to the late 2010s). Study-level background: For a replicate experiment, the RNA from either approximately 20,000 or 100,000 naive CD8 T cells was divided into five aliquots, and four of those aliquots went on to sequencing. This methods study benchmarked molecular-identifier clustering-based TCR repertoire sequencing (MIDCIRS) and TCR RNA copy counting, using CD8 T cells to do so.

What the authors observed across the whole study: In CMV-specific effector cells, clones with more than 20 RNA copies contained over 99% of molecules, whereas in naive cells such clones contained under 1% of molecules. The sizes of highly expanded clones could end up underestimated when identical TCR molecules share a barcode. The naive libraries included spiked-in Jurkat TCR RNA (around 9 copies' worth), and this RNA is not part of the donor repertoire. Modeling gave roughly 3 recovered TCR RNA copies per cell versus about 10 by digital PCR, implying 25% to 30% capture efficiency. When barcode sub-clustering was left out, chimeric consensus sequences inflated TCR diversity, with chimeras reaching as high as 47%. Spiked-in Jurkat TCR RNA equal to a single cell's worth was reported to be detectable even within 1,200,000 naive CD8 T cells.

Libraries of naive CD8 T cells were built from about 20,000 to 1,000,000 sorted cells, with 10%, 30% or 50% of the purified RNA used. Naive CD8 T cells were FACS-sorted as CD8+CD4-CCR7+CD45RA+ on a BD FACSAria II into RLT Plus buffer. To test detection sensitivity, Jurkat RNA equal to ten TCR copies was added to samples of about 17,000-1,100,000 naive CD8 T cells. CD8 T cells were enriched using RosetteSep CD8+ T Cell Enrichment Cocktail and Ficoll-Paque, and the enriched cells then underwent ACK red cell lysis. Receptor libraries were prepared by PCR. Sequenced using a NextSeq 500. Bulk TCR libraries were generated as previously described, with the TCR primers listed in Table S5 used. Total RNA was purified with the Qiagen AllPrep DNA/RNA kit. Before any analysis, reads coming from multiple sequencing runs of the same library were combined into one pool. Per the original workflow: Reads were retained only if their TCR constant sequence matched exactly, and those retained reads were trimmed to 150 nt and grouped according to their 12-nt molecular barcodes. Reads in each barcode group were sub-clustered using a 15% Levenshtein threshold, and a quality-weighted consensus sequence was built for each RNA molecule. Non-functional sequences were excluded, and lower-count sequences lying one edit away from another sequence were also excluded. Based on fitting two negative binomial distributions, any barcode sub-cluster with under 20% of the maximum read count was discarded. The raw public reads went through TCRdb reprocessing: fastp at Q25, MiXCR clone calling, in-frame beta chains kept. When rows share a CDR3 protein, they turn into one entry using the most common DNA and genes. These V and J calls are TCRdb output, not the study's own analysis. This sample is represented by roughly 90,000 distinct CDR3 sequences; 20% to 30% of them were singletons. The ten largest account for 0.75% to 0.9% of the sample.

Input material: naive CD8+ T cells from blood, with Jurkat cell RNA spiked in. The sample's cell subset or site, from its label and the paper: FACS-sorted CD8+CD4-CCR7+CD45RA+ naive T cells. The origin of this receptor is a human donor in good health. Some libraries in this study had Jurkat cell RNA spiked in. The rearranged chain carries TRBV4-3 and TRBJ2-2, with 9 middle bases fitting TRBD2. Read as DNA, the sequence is TGCGCCAGCAGCCAAGGTCCGGGACTAGCAGGCGCCAGGGAGCTGTTTTTT. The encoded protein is CASSQGPGLAGARELFF.